A selection of T cell receptor beta chains follows, all from one sample in a study of PD-L1 blockade in urothelial cancer. Generated by immunoSEQ multiplex PCR, the TCRdb table keeps only in-frame clones and is missing some. Counted here are some 87,000 clones, around 86% occurring once; the ten biggest clones make up about 2%. The input for sequencing was PBMCs, taken around atezolizumab (anti-PD-L1) treatment. The receptors stem from a man in his fifties or sixties with urothelial cancer. Each CDR3 is given with its conserved first and last residue. A D gene is named only where the DNA matches it firmly. Clone size is stated in some rows and not others, as once, few, many or a class when expanded.

D	V	size	J	DNA	CDR3
NA	TRBV30	NA	TRBJ1-2	TGTGCCTGGAAAGCTGGGGGCGATGGCTACACCTTC	CAWKAGGDGYTF
NA	TRBV5-1	NA	TRBJ2-3	TGCGCCAGCAGCTGGGACTCGTCGCGATGGGATACGCAGTATTTT	CASSWDSSRWDTQYF
TRBD2	TRBV5-1	NA	TRBJ2-3	TGCGCCAGCAGCTTGGGACTAGCGGGGAGCACAGATACGCAGTATTTT	CASSLGLAGSTDTQYF
NA	TRBV27	NA	TRBJ1-6	TGTGCCAGCAGTCCTGGACACCCGGGTTCACCCCTCCACTTT	CASSPGHPGSPLHF
NA	TRBV5-1	NA	TRBJ2-1	TGCGCCAGCAGCCCCGGGACTGCGACGAACCTAGAGCAGTTCTTC	CASSPGTATNLEQFF
TRBD1	TRBV5-1	NA	TRBJ2-1	TGCGCCAGCAGCGCCGGGACAGGGGGTTCGTGGGAGCAGTTCTTC	CASSAGTGGSWEQFF
TRBD1	TRBV19	NA	TRBJ1-2	TGTGCCAGTAGGCCGACAGGGAAGGACTATGGCTACACCTTC	CASRPTGKDYGYTF
TRBD1	TRBV4-3	NA	TRBJ2-5	TGCGCCAGCAGCTACGACAGGGGTGAGACCCAGTACTTC	CASSYDRGETQYF
NA	TRBV2	once	TRBJ2-3	TGTGCCAGCAGTGTGGGGGGGGCGAACACAGATACGCAGTATTTT	CASSVGGANTDTQYF
NA	TRBV11-2	medium-sized	TRBJ2-2	TGTGCCCTTCTCGGGGGCACCGGGGAGCTGTTTTTT	CALLGGTGELFF
TRBD1	TRBV5-1	NA	TRBJ1-3	TGCGCCAGCAGCGCAGGGACAGCCGGAAACACCATATATTTT	CASSAGTAGNTIYF
TRBD1	TRBV6-5	few	TRBJ1-2	TGTGCCAGCCAAACACGGCAGGGGGATGGCTACACCTTC	CASQTRQGDGYTF
TRBD1	TRBV10-1	NA	TRBJ1-5	TGCGCCAGCAGTGAGACCTTAGACAGGGCAAGCAATCAGCCCCAGCATTTT	CASSETLDRASNQPQHF
NA	TRBV28	NA	TRBJ2-5	TGTGCCAGCGGGGGGGGCGCAGAAGAGACCCAGTACTTC	CASGGGAEETQYF
TRBD2	TRBV4-3	NA	TRBJ2-1	TGCGCCAGCAGCCAAGAATTTAGCGGGCAATACAATGAGCAGTTCTTC	CASSQEFSGQYNEQFF
TRBD2	TRBV7-3	NA	TRBJ2-1	TGTGCCAGCAGCTCCTGGACTAGCGGGGGGGCCGAGGAGCAGTTCTTC	CASSSWTSGGAEEQFF
TRBD2	TRBV11-3	NA	TRBJ2-3	TGTGCCAGCAGCCGCCTAGCGGGGGAGGATACGCAGTATTTT	CASSRLAGEDTQYF
NA	TRBV29-1	NA	TRBJ2-7	TGCAGCGTGGGGGCCGGGTTGGGCGAGCAGTACTTC	CSVGAGLGEQYF
TRBD1	TRBV28	NA	TRBJ2-2	TGTGCCAGCAGCCTTGCTACAGGGGGCACCGGGGAGCTGTTTTTT	CASSLATGGTGELFF
TRBD1	TRBV10-3	NA	TRBJ1-1	TGTGCCATCACCCGACAGGGGCTGAACACTGAAGCTTTCTTT	CAITRQGLNTEAFF
NA	TRBV7-8	NA	TRBJ1-6	TGTGCCAGCAGCCTCCCTTCGACACCCGGCGGGAATTCACCCCTCCACTTT	CASSLPSTPGGNSPLHF
NA	TRBV11-2	NA	TRBJ1-1	TGTGCCAGCGCGACAGGAGAGGACACTGAAGCTTTCTTT	CASATGEDTEAFF
NA	TRBV18	NA	TRBJ2-2	TGTGCCAGCTCAATAGCCCAGGGAATCGGGGAGCTGTTTTTT	CASSIAQGIGELFF
NA	TRBV5-1	NA	TRBJ2-3	TGCGCCAGCAGCTTGGTTAGGGGGAGTAGCACAGATACGCAGTATTTT	CASSLVRGSSTDTQYF
TRBD1	TRBV5-1	NA	TRBJ2-3	TGCGCCAGCAGCTTTACCAGGGGGAGTACAGATACGCAGTATTTT	CASSFTRGSTDTQYF
TRBD1	TRBV5-1	NA	TRBJ1-4	TGCGCCAGCAGCTTAACGGCAGGGGGGGAAAAACTGTTTTTT	CASSLTAGGEKLFF
TRBD1	TRBV9	NA	TRBJ2-1	TGTGCCAGCAGCGTAGCAGGGGGCAGGAATGAGCAGTTCTTC	CASSVAGGRNEQFF
NA	TRBV6-5	NA	TRBJ1-5	TGTGCCAGCAGTTACAGGGGCCCCCAGAGCAATCAGCCCCAGCATTTT	CASSYRGPQSNQPQHF
TRBD1	TRBV7-2	NA	TRBJ1-4	TGTGCCAGCAGCTTGGGGACAGGGGGCCAAGAAAAACTGTTTTTT	CASSLGTGGQEKLFF
NA	TRBV28	NA	TRBJ2-5	TGTGCCAGCAGTTCGTCCCGGGGGAGCGGGGAGACCCAGTACTTC	CASSSSRGSGETQYF
NA	TRBV2	NA	TRBJ2-2	TGTGCCAGCAGTCGAGAGACAGGCCAAAACACCGGGGAGCTGTTTTTT	CASSRETGQNTGELFF
TRBD2	TRBV4-1	once	TRBJ2-5	TGCGCCAGCAGCCAGAACGAGGGAGGGCCGTCAGAGACCCAGTACTTC	CASSQNEGGPSETQYF
TRBD1	TRBV6-5	few	TRBJ1-3	TGTGCCAGCAGTGGGACAGGGATCGCTGGAAACACCATATATTTT	CASSGTGIAGNTIYF